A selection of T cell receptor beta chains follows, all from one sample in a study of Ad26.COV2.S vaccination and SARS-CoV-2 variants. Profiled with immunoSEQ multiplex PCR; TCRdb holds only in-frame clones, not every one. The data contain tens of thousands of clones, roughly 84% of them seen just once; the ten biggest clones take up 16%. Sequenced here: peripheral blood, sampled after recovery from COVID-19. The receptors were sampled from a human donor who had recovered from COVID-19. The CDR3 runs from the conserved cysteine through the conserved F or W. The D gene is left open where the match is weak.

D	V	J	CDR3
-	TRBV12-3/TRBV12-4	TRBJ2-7	CASGTGYEQYF
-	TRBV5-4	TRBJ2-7	CASSEGTVSSYEQYF
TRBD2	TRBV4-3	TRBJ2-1	CASSQVASGYNEQFF
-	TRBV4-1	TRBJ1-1	CASSPGQLTRVMNTEAFF
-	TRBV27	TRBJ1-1	CASRPIGNTEAFF
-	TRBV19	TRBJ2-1	CASSASFSSSYNEQFF
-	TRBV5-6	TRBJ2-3	CASSLRVQGDTQYF
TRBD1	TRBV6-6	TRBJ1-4	CASSYLQGGLFF
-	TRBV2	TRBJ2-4	CASSVNPNIQYF
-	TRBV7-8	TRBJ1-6	CASSLERDSYNSPLHF
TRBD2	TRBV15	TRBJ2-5	CATSEPGLAGGETQYF
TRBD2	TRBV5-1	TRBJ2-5	CASSLGGGSETQYF
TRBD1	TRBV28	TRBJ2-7	CASRQDRGGYEQYF
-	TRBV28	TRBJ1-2	CASSLGGSGYTF
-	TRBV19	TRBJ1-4	CASSSGITNEKLFF
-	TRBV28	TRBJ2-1	CASSAEGNEQFF
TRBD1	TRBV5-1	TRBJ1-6	CASSLDRGPLHF
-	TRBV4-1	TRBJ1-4	CASSLRGGGDEKLFF
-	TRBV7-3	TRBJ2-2	CASSHQPGELFF
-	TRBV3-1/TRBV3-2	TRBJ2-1	CASSEGDRLYNEQFF
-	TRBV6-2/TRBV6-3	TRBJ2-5	CASSYEGHWGETQYF
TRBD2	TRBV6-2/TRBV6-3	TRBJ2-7	CASSYLLAGGSHEQYF
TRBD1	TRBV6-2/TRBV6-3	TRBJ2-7	CASSFRQGDYYEQYF
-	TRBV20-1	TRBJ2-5	CSASEEETQYF
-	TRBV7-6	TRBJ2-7	CASSPLLGDLPYEQYF
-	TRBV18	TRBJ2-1	CASSLAGYGQFF
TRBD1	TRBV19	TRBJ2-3	CASSPQGEAHDTQYF
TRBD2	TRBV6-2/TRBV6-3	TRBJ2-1	CASSYLAGVYNEQFF
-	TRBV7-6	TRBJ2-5	CASSLAPLPEETQYF
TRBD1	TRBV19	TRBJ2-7	CASSTGQGGWYEQYF
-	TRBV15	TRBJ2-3	CATSREGGGFTDTQYF
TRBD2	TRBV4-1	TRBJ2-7	CASSQETSSGYEQYF
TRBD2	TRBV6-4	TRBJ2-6	CASTMGLGRSGANVLTF
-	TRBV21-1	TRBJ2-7	CASSKGRGGVSYEQYF
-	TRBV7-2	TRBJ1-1	CASSSTGGDRWDTEAFF
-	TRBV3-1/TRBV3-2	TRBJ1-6	CASSRPSTLSYNSPLHF
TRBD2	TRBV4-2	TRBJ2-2	CASSQVAGDAGELFF
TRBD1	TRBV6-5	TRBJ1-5	CASWTGWNQPQHF
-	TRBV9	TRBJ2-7	CASSDGVGQPYEQYF
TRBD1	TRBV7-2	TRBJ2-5	CASSSRTGIKETQYF
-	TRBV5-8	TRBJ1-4	CASSFSDSNNEKLFF
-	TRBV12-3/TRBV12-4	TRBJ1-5	CASSFGQPQHF
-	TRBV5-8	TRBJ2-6	CASSTRHAGANVLTF
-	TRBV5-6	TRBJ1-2	CASETRQGRDGYTF
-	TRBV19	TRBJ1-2	CASNNGQNYGYTF
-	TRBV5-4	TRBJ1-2	CASSPDTASNYGYTF
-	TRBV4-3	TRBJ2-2	CASSQLTGTGELFF
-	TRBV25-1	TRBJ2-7	CASSEAFGSSYEQYF
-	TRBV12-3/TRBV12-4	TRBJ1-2	CASHYRARGYTF
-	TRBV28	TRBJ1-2	CASSVDGVGGYTF